The TCR beta chain described here comes from a study of cytomegalovirus exposure and HLA in healthy donors. This clone is a singleton in its sample. The antigen remains unidentified. Regarding donors, all were healthy bone marrow donors. The PCR was carried out with 60 Vbeta primers and 13 Jbeta primers. Data came from immunoSEQ multiplex PCR; TCRdb stores just in-frame clones and leaves some out. The sample lists 120,000 or so clones; roughly 80% were seen once. Trimming removed 3 bases from V and 0 bases from J, with 12 bases in between. Per the germline V gene, CDR1 is SQVTM and CDR2 is ANQGSEA. CDR3 length equals 16 residues. Whole-study findings and limits: Most of the TCR beta V segments (in an earlier analysis) were productive either about 90% or about 30% of the time.

The TCR was taken from a young man in good health and CMV-seronegative. The chain employs TRBV29-1 and TRBJ2-6; perhaps TRBD1 as D (5 bases). Material for sequencing was PBMCs. The DNA for the CDR3 is TGCAGCGTTGATACAGGAGATGCCTCTGGGGCCAACGTCCTGACTTTC. It is translated as CSVDTGDASGANVLTF.